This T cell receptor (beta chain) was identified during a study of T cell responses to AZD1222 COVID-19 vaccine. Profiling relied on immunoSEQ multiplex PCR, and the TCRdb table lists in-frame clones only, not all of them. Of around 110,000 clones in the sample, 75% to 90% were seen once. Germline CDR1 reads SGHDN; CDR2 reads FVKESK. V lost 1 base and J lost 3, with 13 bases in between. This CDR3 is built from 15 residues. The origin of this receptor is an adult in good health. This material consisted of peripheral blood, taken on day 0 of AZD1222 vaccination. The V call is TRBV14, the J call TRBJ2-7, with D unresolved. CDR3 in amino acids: CASSQGQTRYYEQYF. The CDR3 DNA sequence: TGTGCCAGCAGCCAAGGGCAGACCCGGTACTACGAGCAGTACTTC.